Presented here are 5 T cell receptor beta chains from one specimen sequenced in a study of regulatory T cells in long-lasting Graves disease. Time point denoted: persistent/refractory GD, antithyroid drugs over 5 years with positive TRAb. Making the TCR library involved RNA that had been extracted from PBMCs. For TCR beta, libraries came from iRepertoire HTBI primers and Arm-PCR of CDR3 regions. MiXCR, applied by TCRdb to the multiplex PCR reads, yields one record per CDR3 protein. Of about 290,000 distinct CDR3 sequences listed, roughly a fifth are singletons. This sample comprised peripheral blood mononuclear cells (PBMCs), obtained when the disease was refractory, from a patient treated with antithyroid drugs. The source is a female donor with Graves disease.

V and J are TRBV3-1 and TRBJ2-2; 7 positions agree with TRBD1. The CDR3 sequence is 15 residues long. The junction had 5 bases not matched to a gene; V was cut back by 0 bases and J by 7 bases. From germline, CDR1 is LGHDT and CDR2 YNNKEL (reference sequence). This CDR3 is CASSQETGDDGELFF. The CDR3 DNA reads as TGTGCCAGCAGCCAAGAAACAGGGGACGACGGGGAGCTGTTTTTT.

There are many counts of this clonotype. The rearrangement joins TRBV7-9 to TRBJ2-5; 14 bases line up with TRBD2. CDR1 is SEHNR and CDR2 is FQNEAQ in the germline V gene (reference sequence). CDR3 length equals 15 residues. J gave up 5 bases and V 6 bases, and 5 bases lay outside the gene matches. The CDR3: CASSLRLAGGETQYF. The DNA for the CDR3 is TGTGCCAGCAGTCTAAGACTAGCGGGAGGGGAGACCCAGTACTTC.

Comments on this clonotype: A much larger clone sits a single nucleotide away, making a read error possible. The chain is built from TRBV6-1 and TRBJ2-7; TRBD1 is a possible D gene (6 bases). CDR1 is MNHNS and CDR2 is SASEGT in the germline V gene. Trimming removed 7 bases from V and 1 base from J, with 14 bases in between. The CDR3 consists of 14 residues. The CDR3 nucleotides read TGTGCCAGCAATTCCAGGGGAGCGTCCTACGAGCAGTACTTC. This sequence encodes CASNSRGASYEQYF.

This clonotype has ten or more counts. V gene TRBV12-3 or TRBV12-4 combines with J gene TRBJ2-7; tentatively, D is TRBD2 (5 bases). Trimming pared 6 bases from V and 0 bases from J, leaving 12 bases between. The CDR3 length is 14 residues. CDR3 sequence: CASRGPGSSYEQYF. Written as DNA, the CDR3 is TGTGCCAGCAGGGGCCCGGGGTCCTCCTACGAGCAGTACTTC.

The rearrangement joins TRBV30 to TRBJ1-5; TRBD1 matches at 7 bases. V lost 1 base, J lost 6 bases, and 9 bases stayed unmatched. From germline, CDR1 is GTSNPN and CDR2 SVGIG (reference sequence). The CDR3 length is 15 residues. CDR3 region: CAWSETGYLIQPQHF. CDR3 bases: TGTGCCTGGAGTGAGACAGGGTATTTGATTCAGCCCCAGCATTTT.